A single sample is the source of the 21 T cell receptor beta chains below, sequenced in a study of cytomegalovirus exposure and HLA in healthy donors. The PCR used 60 Vbeta and 13 Jbeta primers. Clones were read by immunoSEQ multiplex PCR, and TCRdb kept only the in-frame ones, dropping some. Counted here are some 150,000 clones, around nine tenths occurring once; the ten biggest clones make up around 5.2%. The sequencing sample was made of PBMCs. These receptors were collected from a woman in her thirties in good health and CMV-seronegative.

The gene calls are TRBV7-9 and TRBJ1-1, with D perhaps TRBD1 (5 bases). The CDR3 consists of 14 residues. Trimming removed 5 bases from V and 1 base from J, with 11 bases in between. CDR1 is SEHNR and CDR2 is FQNEAQ in the germline V gene (reference sequence). CDR3 in DNA: TGTGCCAGCAGCCGACCAGACAGGAACACTGAAGCTTTCTTT. This gives the protein CASSRPDRNTEAFF.

The chain employs TRBV19 and TRBJ1-3; D unclear. The CDR3 runs 15 residues. Germline CDR1 and CDR2: LNHDA and SQIVND (reference sequence). V was pared by 3 bases and J by 4 bases, with 13 bases between. The CDR3 spells CASSIAEGYGNTIYF. DNA for the CDR3: TGTGCCAGTAGTATTGCGGAGGGATACGGAAACACCATATATTTT.

J is TRBJ2-7 and V is TRBV10-3, with a possible D match to TRBD1 (7 bases). Germline loops: CDR1 ENHRY, CDR2 SYGVKD. The CDR3 runs to 12 residues. V lost 11 bases, J lost 6 bases, and 17 bases lay in between. For the CDR3, the DNA is TGTGCCTCAGGGGGACGGGAGAGCGAGCAGTACTTC. This sequence encodes CASGGRESEQYF.

The chain employs TRBV6-1 and TRBJ2-7; a possible D gene is TRBD2 (5 bases). The CDR3 sequence is 13 residues long. Trimming removed 0 bases from V and 3 bases from J, with 6 bases in between. Germline CDR1 reads MNHNS; CDR2 reads SASEGT. CDR3 region: CASSEARGYEQYF. The CDR3 DNA reads as TGTGCCAGCAGTGAAGCTCGGGGCTACGAGCAGTACTTC.

The chain combines TRBV6-5 with TRBJ2-1; 10 nucleotides line up with TRBD2. From germline, CDR1 is MNHEY and CDR2 SVGAGI. The CDR3 contains 14 residues. J lost 4 bases, V lost 6 bases, and 3 bases had no gene match. The CDR3 nucleotides are TGTGCCAGCAGCCCGACTAGCGGGTACAATGAGCAGTTCTTC. Translated, it gives CASSPTSGYNEQFF.

This chain connects TRBV15 to TRBJ2-5; perhaps TRBD2 as D (5 bases). The CDR3 has 16 amino acids. Trimming took off 0 bases at V and 1 base at J, with 12 bases between the two ends. Looked up from germline, CDR1 is LNHNV and CDR2 is YYDKDF (reference sequence). The CDR3 region is CATSREVPGFQETQYF. For the CDR3, the DNA is TGTGCCACCAGCAGAGAAGTCCCGGGGTTCCAAGAGACCCAGTACTTC.

The rearrangement uses TRBV29-1 and TRBJ2-7, with a weak D call TRBD1 (6 bases). Germline lookup yields CDR1 SQVTM and CDR2 ANQGSEA. The CDR3 sequence is 12 residues long. V was trimmed by 3 bases and J by 3 bases, leaving 9 bases between them. This CDR3 is CSVEVQGYEQYF. CDR3 DNA: TGCAGCGTTGAGGTACAGGGCTACGAGCAGTACTTC.

In regard to this clone: A junction end diverges from the germline sequence, so it may reflect a read error. This rearrangement joins TRBV7-8 to TRBJ1-5, with TRBD1 identical over 7 bases. The CDR3 totals 15 residues. The germline V gene has CDR1 SGHVS and CDR2 FQNEAQ. CDR3 nucleotides: TGTACCAGCAGCACCCCCGGGACAGCAAATCAGCCCCAGCATTTT. The encoded protein is CTSSTPGTANQPQHF.

In this sample, this clone turned up a few times. DNA of the CDR3: TGTGCCAGCAGCTTGGCCGGGGGGACCTCCTACAATGAGCAGTTCTTC. Amino acid sequence: CASSLAGGTSYNEQFF. This sequence joins TRBV5-8 and TRBJ2-1, with 7 bases fitting TRBD2. This CDR3 is 16 amino acids long. Germline assignment: CDR1 SGHTS and CDR2 YDEGEE. The V and J ends lost 0 bases and 0 bases, in that order; junction bases with no gene match: 3.

This CDR3 reads CASSSRDRGGLGNIQYF. The CDR3 DNA sequence: TGTGCCAGTAGTTCCCGGGACAGAGGAGGGTTAGGGAACATTCAGTACTTC. The gene calls are TRBV19 and TRBJ2-4; D possibly corresponds to TRBD1 (7 bases). V was shortened by 5 bases and J by 7 bases, with 24 bases between the two germline ends. This CDR3 comprises 17 residues. CDR1 and CDR2 (germline): LNHDA, SQIVND (reference sequence). Full variable domain (outside the CDR3, taken from reference TRBV19 and TRBJ2-4): DGGITQSPKYLFRKEGQNVTLSCEQNLNHDAMYWYRQDPGQGLRLIYYSQIVNDFQKGDIAEGYSVSREKKESFPLTVTSAQKNPTAFYLCASSSRDRGGLGNIQYFGAGTRLSVL.

The V call is TRBV11-2, the J call TRBJ2-7, with 8 nucleotides matching TRBD2. The CDR3 loop spans 17 amino acids. With 1 base clipped from V and 2 bases from J, the junction kept 10 bases outside the gene matches. The germline gives CDR1 SGHAT, CDR2 FQNNGV. CDR3 loop: CASSLGRRVAGTYEQYF. DNA for the CDR3: TGTGCCAGCAGCTTAGGTAGAAGGGTAGCGGGGACCTACGAGCAGTACTTC.

The gene calls are TRBV19 and TRBJ2-7, with a tentative D call TRBD2 (7 bases). Germline V CDR1 and CDR2: LNHDA, SQIVND (reference sequence). This CDR3 has 15 residues. Trimming left V 3 bases short and J 1 base short, with 13 bases between. CDR3: CASSIQGRGSYEQYF. The CDR3 DNA is TGTGCCAGTAGTATTCAGGGGAGGGGGTCCTACGAGCAGTACTTC.

The chain employs TRBV30 and TRBJ2-7; D gene unclear. CDR3 size: 14 residues. V lost 2 bases to trimming and J lost 5 bases, with 16 bases between them. Germline V gives CDR1 GTSNPN, CDR2 SVGIG (reference sequence). CDR3 sequence: CAWSPGSGRNEQYF. The CDR3 coding sequence is TGTGCCTGGAGTCCTGGAAGTGGGCGTAACGAGCAGTACTTC.

The chain employs TRBV7-9 and TRBJ1-2, with TRBD1 matching 8 bases. This CDR3 has 15 amino acids. Germline trimming cut 1 base from V and 4 bases from J; bases unmatched to any gene: 5. Germline-derived CDR1 and CDR2 are SEHNR and FQNEAQ (reference sequence). CDR3 sequence (DNA): TGTGCCAGCAGCTTAGGGTGGGGGACAGGCTATGGCTACACCTTC. Amino acids: CASSLGWGTGYGYTF.

The V call is TRBV28, the J call TRBJ2-1, with TRBD2 identical over 8 bases. The length of the CDR3 is 16 residues. Germline V lookup: CDR1 MDHEN, CDR2 SYDVKM. Trimming cost V 4 bases and J 8 bases; bases outside gene matches: 13. The CDR3 reads CASSSPLTSARDEQFF. In DNA form, the CDR3 reads TGTGCCAGCAGTTCCCCGTTGACTAGCGCCCGAGATGAGCAGTTCTTC.

V is TRBV29-1 and J is TRBJ2-3; TRBD2 might be the D (5 bases). Trimming removed 7 bases at V and 2 bases at J, with 16 bases between. Germline CDR1 and CDR2: SQVTM and ANQGSEA. The CDR3 has 14 amino acids. CDR3 region: CSANPASFTDTQYF. CDR3 coding DNA: TGCAGCGCAAACCCCGCTAGCTTCACAGATACGCAGTATTTT.

The chain has TRBV30 and TRBJ2-5; 7 bases fit TRBD1. CDR3 length: 13 amino acids. CDR1 is GTSNPN, CDR2 SVGIG, per germline (reference sequence). V dropped 8 bases and J dropped 5; count of bases not matched to a gene: 11. The CDR3 loop reads CAAKTGPGETQYF. The DNA of the CDR3 is TGTGCCGCCAAGACAGGGCCTGGGGAGACCCAGTACTTC.

The J gene is TRBJ2-7, the V gene TRBV18; 9 nucleotides align to TRBD1. V lost 5 bases to trimming and J lost 3 bases; unmatched junction nucleotides: 8. The CDR3 sequence is 15 residues long. CDR1 is KGHSH, CDR2 LQKENI, per germline. The CDR3 nucleotides are TGTGCCAGCTCATCGTCCGGGACAGGGTTCTACGAGCAGTACTTC. It is translated as CASSSSGTGFYEQYF.

This clone was seen only once. This chain links TRBV30 with TRBJ1-2; possibly TRBD1 for D (5 bases). The ends were cut back, 3 bases at V and 6 bases at J, with 11 bases in the middle. CDR3 length: 12 amino acids. The V gene's germline CDR1 is GTSNPN and CDR2 SVGIG (reference sequence). As DNA, the CDR3 is TGTGCCTGGAGCCTACTCAGGGATGGCTACACCTTC. Its protein is CAWSLLRDGYTF.

The rearrangement uses TRBV7-9 and TRBJ2-1; the match to TRBD1 covers 7 bases. With 5 bases clipped from V and 10 bases from J, the junction kept 8 bases outside the gene matches. The CDR3 runs to 13 residues. In germline, CDR1 is SEHNR, CDR2 FQNEAQ (reference sequence). The CDR3 nucleotides read TGTGCCAGCAGCCGAGGGGACAGACAAGAGCAGTTCTTC. It translates to CASSRGDRQEQFF.

The rearrangement joins TRBV4-1 to TRBJ1-2; D unresolved. The V gene's germline CDR1 is MGHRA and CDR2 YSYEKL. The CDR3 covers 15 residues. Trimming stripped 0 bases from V and 4 bases from J, with 12 bases between. CDR3 DNA sequence: TGCGCCAGCAGCCAAGAAGGGAGGGCTAGCTATGGCTACACCTTC. Translating it yields CASSQEGRASYGYTF.